This passage covers 18 T cell receptor beta chains from one sample sequenced in a study of blood T cell repertoires in COVID-19. Assay: immunoSEQ multiplex PCR; the TCRdb copy retains only in-frame clones and omits some. The sample holds around 200,000 clones, roughly 84% seen once. The sample consisted of peripheral blood. All receptors derive from a man between 45 and 60 years old with active or convalescent COVID-19.

As DNA, the CDR3 is TGTGCCAGCAGCTTAACAGGGGAAAAGGATCAGCCCCAGCATTTT. Its protein product is CASSLTGEKDQPQHF. The rearrangement uses TRBV7-9 and TRBJ1-5, with TRBD1 identical over 7 bases. Germline assignment: CDR1 SEHNR and CDR2 FQNEAQ (reference sequence). V gave up 2 bases and J gave up 5 bases; unmatched junction bases: 6. The CDR3 length is 15 residues.

A single count supports this clone. The rearrangement uses TRBV4-1 and TRBJ2-3; 7 nucleotides line up with TRBD2. From germline, CDR1 is MGHRA and CDR2 YSYEKL. V dropped 0 bases and J dropped 8; count of bases not matched to a gene: 8. CDR3 size: 15 residues. The DNA of the CDR3 is TGCGCCAGCAGCCAAGATGATCGGACTAGAGGTACGCAGTATTTT. Amino acid sequence: CASSQDDRTRGTQYF.

In its sample, this clone was seen once. J is TRBJ2-7 and V is TRBV6-5, with TRBD2 matching over 8 bases. There are 14 residues in the CDR3. The junction had 11 bases not matched to a gene; V was cut back by 10 bases and J by 3 bases. Germline V gives CDR1 MNHEY, CDR2 SVGAGI. CDR3 sequence: CATQAWRGDYEQYF. The CDR3 DNA reads as TGTGCCACCCAGGCTTGGCGGGGGGACTACGAGCAGTACTTC.

As for this clone: Other DNA sequences in the same sample also yield this CDR3. The chain uses TRBV4-2 and TRBJ2-5; 8 nucleotides match TRBD2. V gave up 0 bases and J gave up 2 bases; unmatched junction bases: 2. Germline V gene lookup returns CDR1 LGHNA and CDR2 YNFKEQ. The CDR3 runs to 15 residues. CDR3 in DNA: TGTGCCAGCAGCCAAGATGCTAGCGGGCAAGAGACCCAGTACTTC. Residues: CASSQDASGQETQYF.

The V gene is TRBV7-3, the J gene TRBJ2-6; perhaps TRBD1 as D (6 bases). Germline CDR1 reads SGHTA; CDR2 reads FQGTGA. The CDR3 covers 17 residues. Trimming stripped 2 bases from V and 3 bases from J, with 14 bases between. The chain's CDR3 is CASSLEVGAHGANVLTF. The DNA for the CDR3 is TGTGCCAGCAGCTTAGAGGTGGGGGCGCATGGGGCCAACGTCCTGACTTTC.

V and J are TRBV5-4 and TRBJ2-5; D is uncertain. CDR3 length: 12 residues. V was clipped by 0 bases and J by 8 bases, with 8 bases between them. The V gene's germline CDR1 is SGHNT and CDR2 YYREEE (reference sequence). The CDR3 loop reads CASSLERGTQYF. CDR3 sequence (DNA): TGTGCCAGCAGCTTGGAGCGCGGAACCCAGTACTTC.

The rearrangement joins TRBV10-3 to TRBJ2-3; 10 nucleotides line up with TRBD2. This CDR3 contains 15 residues. Germline V lookup: CDR1 ENHRY, CDR2 SYGVKD. With V trimmed by 3 bases and J by 5 bases, 5 bases remained unmatched. CDR3: CAISEAGGPKDTQYF. In DNA form, the CDR3 reads TGTGCCATCAGTGAAGCGGGGGGGCCGAAAGATACGCAGTATTTT.

V gene TRBV23-1 combines with J gene TRBJ1-5, with TRBD1 identical over 9 bases. TRBV23-1 counts as an open reading frame of uncertain function. This CDR3 comprises 15 residues. V lost 4 bases, J lost 5 bases, and 6 bases stayed unmatched. The CDR3 reads CASSRLGTGYQPQHF. The CDR3 region has the DNA TGCGCCAGCAGTCGGCTCGGGACAGGGTATCAGCCCCAGCATTTT.

This clone has more than one count but fewer than ten. The chain carries TRBV30 and TRBJ2-3; 10 positions match TRBD2. CDR1 and CDR2 from the germline V gene are GTSNPN and SVGIG (reference sequence). This CDR3 is 16 amino acids long. With 4 bases clipped from V and 2 bases from J, the junction kept 9 bases outside the gene matches. CDR3 bases: TGTGCCTGGAAAAACCGACTAGCGGGCATCACAGATACGCAGTATTTT. Translating gives CAWKNRLAGITDTQYF.

This chain uses TRBV24-1 with TRBJ2-7; a weak D match, TRBD2 (6 bases). The CDR3 is 13 amino acids. Germline V CDR1 and CDR2: KGHDR, SFDVKD. The germline V and J ends were trimmed by 0 bases and 10 bases, with 12 bases remaining between them. The CDR3 DNA follows: TGTGCCACCAGTGATTTGGGCCGGGGAGGTCAGTACTTC. This encodes CATSDLGRGGQYF.

This clone was counted a single time. J is TRBJ2-1 and V is TRBV9, with TRBD1 matching 9 bases. V trimming: 4 bases; J trimming: 6 bases; junction bases outside the gene matches: 8. CDR1 and CDR2 (germline): SGDLS, YYNGEE. The CDR3 sequence is 15 residues long. CDR3 coding DNA: TGTGCCAGCAGCCTCTCGGGACAGGGAGGCAATGAGCAGTTCTTC. Amino acids: CASSLSGQGGNEQFF.

This chain links TRBV30 with TRBJ2-5; 9 positions match TRBD2. In germline, CDR1 is GTSNPN, CDR2 SVGIG (reference sequence). V shed 4 bases, J shed 5 bases, and the junction held 5 bases outside the gene matches. This CDR3 has 13 amino acids. This CDR3 is CAWISGGGETQYF. The CDR3, as DNA: TGTGCCTGGATTAGCGGGGGAGGCGAGACCCAGTACTTC.

This clone has only a few counts. The V and J genes are TRBV20-1 and TRBJ1-6; D ambiguous. V was trimmed by 5 bases and J by 14 bases, leaving 13 bases between them. The CDR3 length is 11 residues. CDR1 is DFQATT and CDR2 is SNEGSKA in the germline V gene (reference sequence). CDR3 residues: CSAATRQTLHF. The CDR3 DNA reads as TGCAGTGCTGCGACACGGCAAACCCTCCACTTT.

The V and J genes are TRBV6-1 and TRBJ1-5, with a tentative D call TRBD1 (6 bases). CDR1 MNHNS and CDR2 SASEGT come from the germline V gene. This CDR3 comprises 14 residues. Trimming removed 5 bases from V and 7 bases from J, with 15 bases in between. The CDR3 is CASSPTGTQQPQHF. In DNA, the CDR3 is TGTGCCAGCAGTCCTACAGGGACACAGCAGCCCCAGCATTTT.

The rearrangement links TRBV6-5 to TRBJ2-3; 9 nucleotides line up with TRBD1. The CDR3 length is 15 residues. Germline CDR1 reads MNHEY; CDR2 reads SVGAGI. V lost 6 bases to trimming and J lost 2 bases; unmatched junction nucleotides: 6. DNA of the CDR3: TGTGCCAGCAGGACCGGGACAGGGATCACAGATACGCAGTATTTT. Translating it yields CASRTGTGITDTQYF.

The CDR3 here is CASSPGTGRRGFEQYF. The CDR3 DNA follows: TGTGCCAGCAGCCCGGGGACAGGAAGACGAGGGTTCGAGCAGTACTTC. The chain links TRBV5-6 to TRBJ2-7; TRBD1 matches 8 bases. The germline CDR1 and CDR2 sequences are SGHDT and YYEEEE. The J segment lost 6 bases and the V segment lost 4 bases, leaving 15 bases of the junction unmatched. This CDR3 region has 16 residues.

The chain links TRBV7-2 to TRBJ2-6; D gene unclear. CDR1 and CDR2 (germline): SGHTA, FQGNSA. The CDR3 runs 15 residues. V dropped 4 bases and J dropped 0 bases, with 7 bases sitting between them. CDR3 nucleotides: TGTGCCAGCAGCTCTTACGGCTCTGGGGCCAACGTCCTGACTTTC. Encoded protein: CASSSYGSGANVLTF.

This clone showed up just a few times. The chain has TRBV6-5 and TRBJ2-7; a weak D match, TRBD2 (5 bases). CDR1 and CDR2 from the germline V gene are MNHEY and SVGAGI. The CDR3 spans 14 residues. V was pared by 5 bases and J by 3 bases, with 14 bases between. The CDR3 coding sequence is TGTGCCAGCAGTCCGGACCTAGCCGGCTACGAGCAGTACTTC. As protein: CASSPDLAGYEQYF.